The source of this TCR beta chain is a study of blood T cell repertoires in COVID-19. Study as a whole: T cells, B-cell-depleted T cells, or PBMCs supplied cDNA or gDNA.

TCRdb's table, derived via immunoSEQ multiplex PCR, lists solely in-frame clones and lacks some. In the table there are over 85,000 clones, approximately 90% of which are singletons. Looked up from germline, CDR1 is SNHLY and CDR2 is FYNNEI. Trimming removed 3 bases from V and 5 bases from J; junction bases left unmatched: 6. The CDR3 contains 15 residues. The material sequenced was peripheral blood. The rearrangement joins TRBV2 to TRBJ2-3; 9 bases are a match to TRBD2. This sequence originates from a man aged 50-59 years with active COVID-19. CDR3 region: CASSEGGGAIDTQYF. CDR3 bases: TGTGCCAGCAGTGAGGGCGGGGGGGCGATAGATACGCAGTATTTT. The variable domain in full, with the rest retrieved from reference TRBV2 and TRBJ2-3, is EPEVTQTPSHQVTQMGQEVILRCVPISNHLYFYWYRQILGQKVEFLVSFYNNEISEKSEIFDDQFSVERPDGSNFTLKIRSTKLEDSAMYFCASSEGGGAIDTQYFGPGTRLTVL.